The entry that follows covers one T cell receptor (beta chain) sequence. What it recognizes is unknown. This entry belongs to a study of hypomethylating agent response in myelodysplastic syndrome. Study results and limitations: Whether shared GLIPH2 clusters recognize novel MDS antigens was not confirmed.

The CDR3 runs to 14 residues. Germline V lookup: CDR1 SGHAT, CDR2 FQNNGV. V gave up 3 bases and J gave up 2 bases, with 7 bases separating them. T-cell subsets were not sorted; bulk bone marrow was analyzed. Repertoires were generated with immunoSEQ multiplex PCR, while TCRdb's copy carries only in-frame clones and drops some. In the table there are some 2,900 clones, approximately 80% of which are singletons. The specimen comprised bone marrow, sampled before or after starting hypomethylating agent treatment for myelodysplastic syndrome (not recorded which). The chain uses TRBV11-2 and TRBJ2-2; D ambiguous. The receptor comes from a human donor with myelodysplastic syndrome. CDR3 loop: CASSLQDNTGELFF. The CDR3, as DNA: TGTGCCAGCAGCTTGCAGGATAACACCGGGGAGCTGTTTTTT.